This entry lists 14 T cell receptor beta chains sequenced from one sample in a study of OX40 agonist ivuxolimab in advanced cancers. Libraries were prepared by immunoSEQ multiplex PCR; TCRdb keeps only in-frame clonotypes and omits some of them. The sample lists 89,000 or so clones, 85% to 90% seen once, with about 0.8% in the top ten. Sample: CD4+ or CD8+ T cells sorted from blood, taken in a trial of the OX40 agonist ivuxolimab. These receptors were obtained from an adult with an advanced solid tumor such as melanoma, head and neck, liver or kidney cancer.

The chain's CDR3 is CASRPPWGYEQYF. CDR3 nucleotide sequence: TGTGCCAGCAGACCACCCTGGGGCTACGAGCAGTACTTC. V gene TRBV11-2 combines with J gene TRBJ2-7; D not certain. Germline CDR1 is SGHAT and CDR2 is FQNNGV. V lost 6 bases and J 3 bases, leaving 12 bases between the germline ends. CDR3 size: 13 residues.

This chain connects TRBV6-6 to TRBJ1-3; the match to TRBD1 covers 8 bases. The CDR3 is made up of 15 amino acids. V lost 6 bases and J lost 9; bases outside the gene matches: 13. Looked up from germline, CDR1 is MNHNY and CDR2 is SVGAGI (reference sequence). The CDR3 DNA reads TGTGCCAGCAGCCGGCCGGCTGGACAGGGAGGCACCATATATTTT. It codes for CASSRPAGQGGTIYF.

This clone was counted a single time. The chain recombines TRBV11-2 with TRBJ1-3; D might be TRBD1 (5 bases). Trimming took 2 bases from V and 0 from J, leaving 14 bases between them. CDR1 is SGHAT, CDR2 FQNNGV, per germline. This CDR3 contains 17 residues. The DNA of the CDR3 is TGTGCCAGCAGCTTAACCACGAGGGGCTCCTCTGGAAACACCATATATTTT. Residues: CASSLTTRGSSGNTIYF.

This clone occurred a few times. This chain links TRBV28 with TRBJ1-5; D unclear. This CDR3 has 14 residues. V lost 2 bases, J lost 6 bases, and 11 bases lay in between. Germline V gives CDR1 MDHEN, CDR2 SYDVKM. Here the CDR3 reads CASSLKLPGQPQHF. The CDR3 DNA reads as TGTGCCAGCAGTTTAAAGCTTCCCGGTCAGCCCCAGCATTTT.

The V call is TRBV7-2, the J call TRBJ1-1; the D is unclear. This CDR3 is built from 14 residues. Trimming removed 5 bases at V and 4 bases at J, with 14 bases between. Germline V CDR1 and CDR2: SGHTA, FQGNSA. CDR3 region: CASSPDRRGTEAFF. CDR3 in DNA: TGTGCCAGCAGCCCGGACCGACGCGGCACTGAAGCTTTCTTT.

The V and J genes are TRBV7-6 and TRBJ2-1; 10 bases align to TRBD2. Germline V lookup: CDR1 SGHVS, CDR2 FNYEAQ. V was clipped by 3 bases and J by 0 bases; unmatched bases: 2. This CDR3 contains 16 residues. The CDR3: CASSLPSGSSYNEQFF. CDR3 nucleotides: TGTGCCAGCAGCTTGCCTAGCGGGAGCTCCTACAATGAGCAGTTCTTC.

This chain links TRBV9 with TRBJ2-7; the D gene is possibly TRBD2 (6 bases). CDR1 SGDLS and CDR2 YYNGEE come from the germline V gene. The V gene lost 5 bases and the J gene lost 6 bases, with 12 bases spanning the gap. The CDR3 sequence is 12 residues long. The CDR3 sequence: CASSMQGGEQYF. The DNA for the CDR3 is TGTGCCAGCAGTATGCAGGGAGGCGAGCAGTACTTC.

This CDR3 reads CASRGPGVNEKLFF. Here the CDR3 DNA reads TGTGCCAGCAGGGGTCCAGGGGTTAATGAAAAACTGTTTTTT. The J gene is TRBJ1-4, the V gene TRBV7-9; weak D call: TRBD1 (6 bases). Trimming shortened V by 6 bases and J by 4 bases, and 12 bases separated the two germline ends. CDR3 length: 14 residues. From germline, CDR1 is SEHNR and CDR2 FQNEAQ (reference sequence).

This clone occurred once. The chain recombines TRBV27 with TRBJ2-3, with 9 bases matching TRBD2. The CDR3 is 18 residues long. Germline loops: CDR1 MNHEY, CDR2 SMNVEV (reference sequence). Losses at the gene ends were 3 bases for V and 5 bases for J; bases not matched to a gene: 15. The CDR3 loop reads CASSFRPLREGLGDTQYF. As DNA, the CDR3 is TGTGCCAGCAGTTTCCGACCACTGCGGGAGGGCCTTGGAGATACGCAGTATTTT.

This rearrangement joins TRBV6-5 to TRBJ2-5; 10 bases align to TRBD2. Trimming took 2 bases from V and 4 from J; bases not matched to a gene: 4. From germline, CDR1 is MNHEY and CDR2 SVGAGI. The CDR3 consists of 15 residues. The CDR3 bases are TGTGCCAGCAGTTACCAACTAGCGGGAATAGAGACCCAGTACTTC. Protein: CASSYQLAGIETQYF.

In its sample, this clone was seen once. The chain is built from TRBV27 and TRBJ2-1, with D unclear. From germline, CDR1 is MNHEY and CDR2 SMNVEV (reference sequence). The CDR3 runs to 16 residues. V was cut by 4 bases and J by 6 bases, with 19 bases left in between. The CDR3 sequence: CASSSFGRSPVNEQFF. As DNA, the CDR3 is TGTGCCAGCAGTTCATTTGGCCGGTCACCGGTCAATGAGCAGTTCTTC.

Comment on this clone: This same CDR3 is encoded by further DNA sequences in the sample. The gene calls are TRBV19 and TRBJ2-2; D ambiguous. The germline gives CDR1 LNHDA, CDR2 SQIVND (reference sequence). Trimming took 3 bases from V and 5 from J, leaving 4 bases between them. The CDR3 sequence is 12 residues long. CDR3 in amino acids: CASSIRTGELFF. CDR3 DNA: TGTGCCAGTAGTATTAGGACCGGGGAGCTGTTTTTT.

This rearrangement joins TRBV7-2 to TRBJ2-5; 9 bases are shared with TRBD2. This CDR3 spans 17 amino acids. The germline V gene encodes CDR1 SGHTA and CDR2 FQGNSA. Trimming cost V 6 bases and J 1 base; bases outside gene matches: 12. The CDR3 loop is CASSRLPGLASQETQYF. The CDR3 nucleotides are TGTGCCAGCAGTCGACTGCCTGGACTAGCGAGCCAAGAGACCCAGTACTTC.

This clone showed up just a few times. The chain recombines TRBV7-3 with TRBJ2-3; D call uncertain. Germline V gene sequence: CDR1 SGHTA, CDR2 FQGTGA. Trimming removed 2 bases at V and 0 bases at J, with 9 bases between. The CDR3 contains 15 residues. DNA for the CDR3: TGTGCCAGCAGCTTACGTGACGGTAGCACAGATACGCAGTATTTT. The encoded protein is CASSLRDGSTDTQYF.